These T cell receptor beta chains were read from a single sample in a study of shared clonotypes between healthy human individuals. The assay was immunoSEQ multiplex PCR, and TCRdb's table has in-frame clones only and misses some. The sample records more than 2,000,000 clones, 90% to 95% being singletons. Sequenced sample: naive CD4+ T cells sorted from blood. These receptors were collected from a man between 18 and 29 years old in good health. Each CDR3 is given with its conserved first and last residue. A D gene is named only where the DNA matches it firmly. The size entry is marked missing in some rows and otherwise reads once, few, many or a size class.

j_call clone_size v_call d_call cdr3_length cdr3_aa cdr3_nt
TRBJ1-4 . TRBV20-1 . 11 CSAGPNEKLFF TGCAGTGCGGGACCTAATGAAAAACTGTTTTTT
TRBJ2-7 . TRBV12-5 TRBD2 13 CASGAGLNREQYF TGTGCTAGTGGTGCGGGACTAAATCGCGAGCAGTACTTC
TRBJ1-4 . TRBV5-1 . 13 CASRSHTNEKLFF TGCGCCAGCAGGTCGCACACTAATGAAAAACTGTTTTTT
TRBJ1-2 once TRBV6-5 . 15 CASTDWGRENYGYTF TGTGCCAGCACCGACTGGGGCAGGGAAAACTATGGCTACACCTTC
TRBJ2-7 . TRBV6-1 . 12 CASEQGPYEQYF TGTGCCAGTGAACAGGGCCCCTACGAGCAGTACTTC
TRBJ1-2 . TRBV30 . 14 CAWSRQPPNYGYTF TGTGCCTGGAGTAGACAGCCACCTAACTATGGCTACACCTTC
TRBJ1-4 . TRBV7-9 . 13 CASSLREAEKLFF TGTGCCAGCAGCTTAAGGGAGGCTGAAAAACTGTTTTTT
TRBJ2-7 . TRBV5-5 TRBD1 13 CASSRQQGDEQYF TGTGCCAGCAGCCGACAGCAGGGGGACGAGCAGTACTTC
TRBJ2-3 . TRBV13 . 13 CASSPTRGATQYF TGTGCCAGCAGCCCGACTAGAGGGGCTACGCAGTATTTT
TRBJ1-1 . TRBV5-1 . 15 CASSRDTGRGTEAFF TGCGCCAGCAGCAGAGATACAGGGCGAGGGACTGAAGCTTTCTTT
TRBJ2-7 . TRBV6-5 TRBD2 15 CASSYRLAGVYEQYF TGTGCCAGCAGTTACAGACTAGCGGGAGTCTACGAGCAGTACTTC
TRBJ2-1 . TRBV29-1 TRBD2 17 CSVELRTSGGNYNEQFF TGCAGCGTTGAACTACGGACTAGCGGGGGTAATTACAATGAGCAGTTCTTC
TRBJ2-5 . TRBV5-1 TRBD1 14 CASSQTTGVETQYF TGCGCCAGCAGCCAAACTACAGGGGTGGAGACCCAGTACTTC
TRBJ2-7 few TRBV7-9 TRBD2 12 CAPAGGLYEQYF TGTGCCCCAGCGGGGGGGCTATACGAGCAGTACTTC
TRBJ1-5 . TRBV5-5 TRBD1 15 CASSPGTGTRQPQHF TGTGCCAGCAGCCCCGGGACAGGGACTAGGCAGCCCCAGCATTTT
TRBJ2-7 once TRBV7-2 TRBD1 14 CASSRQGSSYEQYF TGTGCCAGCAGCCGACAGGGCAGCTCCTACGAGCAGTACTTC
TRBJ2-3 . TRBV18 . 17 CASSPPTRLAGADTQYF TGTGCCAGCTCACCACCGACGCGGCTAGCTGGCGCAGATACGCAGTATTTT
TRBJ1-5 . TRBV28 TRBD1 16 CASSYRGRRGNQPQHF TGTGCCAGCAGCTACAGGGGGCGACGGGGTAATCAGCCCCAGCATTTT
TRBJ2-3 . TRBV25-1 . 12 CASGRRADTQYF TGTGCCAGCGGCCGTAGGGCAGATACGCAGTATTTT
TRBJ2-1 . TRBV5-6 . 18 CASSLAQPFIKAYNEQFF TGTGCCAGCAGCTTGGCACAGCCGTTTATAAAAGCCTACAATGAGCAGTTCTTC
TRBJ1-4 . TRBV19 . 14 CASSIGGLGEKLFF TGTGCCAGTAGTATTGGGGGGCTTGGTGAAAAACTGTTTTTT
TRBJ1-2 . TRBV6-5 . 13 CASSYDSLYGYTF TGTGCCAGCAGTTATGACTCACTCTATGGCTACACCTTC
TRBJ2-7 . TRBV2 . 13 CASSGSSKNEQYF TGTGCCAGCAGTGGTAGTAGTAAGAACGAGCAGTACTTC
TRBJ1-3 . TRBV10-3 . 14 CAIGGSTSGNTIYF TGTGCCATCGGGGGCAGTACCTCTGGAAACACCATATATTTT
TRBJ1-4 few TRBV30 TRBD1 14 CAWSRDRFNEKLFF TGTGCCTGGAGTAGGGACAGGTTTAATGAAAAACTGTTTTTT
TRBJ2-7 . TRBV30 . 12 CAWSLPGYEQYF TGTGCCTGGAGCCTTCCGGGCTACGAGCAGTACTTC
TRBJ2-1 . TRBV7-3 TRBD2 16 CASSISSGGPYNEQFF TGTGCCAGCAGCATCTCTAGCGGGGGGCCATACAATGAGCAGTTCTTC
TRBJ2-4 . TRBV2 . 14 CASSESILGGIQYF TGTGCCAGCAGTGAATCGATACTAGGCGGGATTCAGTACTTC
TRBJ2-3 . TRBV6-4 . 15 CASSAYPTSTDTQYF TGTGCCAGCAGTGCCTACCCCACAAGCACAGATACGCAGTATTTT
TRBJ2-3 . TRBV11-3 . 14 CASSIGSDTDTQYF TGTGCCAGCAGTATTGGGTCCGACACAGATACGCAGTATTTT
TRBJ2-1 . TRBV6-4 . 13 CASSVVVFEEQFF TGTGCCAGCAGTGTAGTCGTTTTCGAAGAGCAGTTCTTC
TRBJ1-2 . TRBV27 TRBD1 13 CASSSTGDEGYTF TGTGCCAGCAGCTCAACAGGGGATGAGGGCTACACCTTC
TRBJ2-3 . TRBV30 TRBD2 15 CAYQIGAGGTDTQYF TGTGCCTACCAGATCGGCGCGGGGGGCACAGATACGCAGTATTTT
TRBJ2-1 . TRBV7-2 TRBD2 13 CASSFGGTSDEFF TGTGCCAGCAGCTTTGGTGGGACTAGCGACGAATTCTTC
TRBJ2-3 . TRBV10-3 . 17 CAISDRVGRASTDTQYF TGTGCCATCAGTGACCGGGTTGGACGGGCTAGCACAGATACGCAGTATTTT
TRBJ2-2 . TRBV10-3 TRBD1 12 CAINDRDRELFF TGTGCCATCAATGACAGGGATCGGGAGCTGTTTTTT
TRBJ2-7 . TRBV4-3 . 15 CASSQAFQASYEQYF TGCGCCAGCAGCCAAGCTTTCCAGGCTTCCTACGAGCAGTACTTC
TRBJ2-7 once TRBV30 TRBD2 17 CAWSSTRTSGGPDEQYF TGTGCCTGGAGCTCCACACGGACTAGCGGGGGTCCGGACGAGCAGTACTTC
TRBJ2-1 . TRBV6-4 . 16 CASKPQVFSSYNEQFF TGTGCCAGCAAGCCCCAGGTTTTCAGCTCCTACAATGAGCAGTTCTTC
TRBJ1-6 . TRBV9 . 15 CASSVVWTANSPLHF TGTGCCAGCAGCGTAGTTTGGACAGCCAATTCACCCCTCCACTTT
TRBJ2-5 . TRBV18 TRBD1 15 CASSITTGVRETQYF TGTGCCAGCTCAATAACAACAGGGGTTCGGGAGACCCAGTACTTC
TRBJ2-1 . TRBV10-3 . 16 CAISESVAGFYNEQFF TGTGCCATCAGTGAGTCTGTTGCGGGGTTCTACAATGAGCAGTTCTTC
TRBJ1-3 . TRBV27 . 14 CASSSQTPGNTIYF TGTGCCAGCAGTTCCCAGACACCTGGAAACACCATATATTTT
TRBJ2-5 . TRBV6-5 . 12 CASRGQGETQYF TGTGCCAGCAGGGGCCAGGGGGAGACCCAGTACTTC
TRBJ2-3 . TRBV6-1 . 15 CASSDSGTSTDTQYF TGTGCCAGCAGTGATTCAGGGACTAGCACAGATACGCAGTATTTT
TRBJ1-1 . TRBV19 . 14 CASSPRIQGNEAFF TGTGCCAGTAGTCCGCGGATCCAGGGAAATGAAGCTTTCTTT
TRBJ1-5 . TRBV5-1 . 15 CASSLEGISNQPQHF TGCGCCAGCAGCTTGGAGGGGATTTCGAATCAGCCCCAGCATTTT
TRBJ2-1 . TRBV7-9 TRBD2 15 CASSLSGISYNEQFF TGTGCCAGCAGCCTGAGCGGGATCTCCTACAATGAGCAGTTCTTC
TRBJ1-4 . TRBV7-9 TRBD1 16 CASSLGTGDPNEKLFF TGTGCCAGCAGCTTAGGGACAGGGGACCCTAATGAAAAACTGTTTTTT
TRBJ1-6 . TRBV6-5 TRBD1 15 CATRTGGAAHSPLHF TGTGCCACACGGACAGGGGGCGCCGCACATTCACCCCTCCACTTT
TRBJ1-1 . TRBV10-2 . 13 CASSEQGNTEAFF TGCGCCAGCAGTGAACAGGGGAACACTGAAGCTTTCTTT
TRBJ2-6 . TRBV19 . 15 CASSIEGAGANVLTF TGTGCCAGTAGTATAGAGGGGGCAGGGGCCAACGTCCTGACTTTC
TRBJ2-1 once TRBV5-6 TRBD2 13 CASSSAGDNEQFF TGTGCCAGCAGCTCTGCGGGAGACAATGAGCAGTTCTTC
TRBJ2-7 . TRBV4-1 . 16 CASSHVDTPTAYEQYF TGCGCCAGCAGCCATGTGGACACCCCGACGGCCTACGAGCAGTACTTC